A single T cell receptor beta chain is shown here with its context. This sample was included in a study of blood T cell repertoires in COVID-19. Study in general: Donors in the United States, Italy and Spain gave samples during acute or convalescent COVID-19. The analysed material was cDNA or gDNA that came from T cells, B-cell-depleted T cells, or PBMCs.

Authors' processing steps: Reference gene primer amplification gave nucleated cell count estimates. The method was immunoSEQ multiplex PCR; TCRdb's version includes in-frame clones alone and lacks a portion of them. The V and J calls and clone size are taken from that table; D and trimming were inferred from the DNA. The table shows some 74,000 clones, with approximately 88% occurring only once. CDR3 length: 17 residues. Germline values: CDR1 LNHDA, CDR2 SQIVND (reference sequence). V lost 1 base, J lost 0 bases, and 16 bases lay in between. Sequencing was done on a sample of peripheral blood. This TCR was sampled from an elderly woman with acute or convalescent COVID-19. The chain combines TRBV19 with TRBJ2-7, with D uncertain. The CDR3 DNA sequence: TGTGCCAGTAGTATAGGCAGGTGGCAGGATGACTCCTACGAGCAGTACTTC. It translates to CASSIGRWQDDSYEQYF.